The 21 T cell receptor beta chains below come from one sample, sequenced in a study of blood T cell repertoires in COVID-19. The data were produced by immunoSEQ multiplex PCR, yet TCRdb's version contains in-frame clones alone and is incomplete. Among some 200,000 clones listed, 82% were seen once. The sequenced sample consisted of peripheral blood. These receptors originate from an older woman with COVID-19, enrolled during active disease.

A few counts support this clone. The chain links TRBV7-2 to TRBJ1-2; TRBD1 is a possible D gene (5 bases). Trimming shortened V by 0 bases and J by 9 bases, and 11 bases separated the two germline ends. The CDR3 totals 13 residues. CDR1 SGHTA and CDR2 FQGNSA come from the germline V gene. CDR3 sequence reads: CASSLASRVRYTF. In DNA, the CDR3 is TGTGCCAGCAGCTTAGCGTCCAGGGTCCGCTACACCTTC.

The V and J genes are TRBV6-6 and TRBJ1-1, with D possibly matching TRBD1 (6 bases). This CDR3 is built from 14 residues. Trimming stripped 4 bases from V and 2 bases from J, with 11 bases between. Germline lookup yields CDR1 MNHNY and CDR2 SVGAGI (reference sequence). The CDR3 DNA follows: TGTGCCAGCAGTTCACCACAGGGAAACACTGAAGCTTTCTTT. Its translation: CASSSPQGNTEAFF.

This clone turned up a few times. This chain links TRBV7-9 with TRBJ2-3; D possibly corresponds to TRBD2 (6 bases). Germline-derived CDR1 and CDR2 are SEHNR and FQNEAQ (reference sequence). V lost 5 bases and J 1 base, leaving 10 bases between the germline ends. The CDR3 consists of 14 residues. The CDR3 DNA sequence: TGTGCCAGCAGCCTGGGACTGGGCACAGATACGCAGTATTTT. It encodes CASSLGLGTDTQYF.

The rearrangement links TRBV5-1 to TRBJ1-2; D unresolved. V was trimmed by 3 bases and J by 8 bases, leaving 20 bases between them. There are 15 residues in the CDR3. CDR1 is SGHRS, CDR2 YFSETQ, per germline. In DNA, the CDR3 is TGCGCCAGCAGCTCTGGTACTGCAGGTCGTGACGGCTACACCTTC. This gives the protein CASSSGTAGRDGYTF.

The genes are TRBV19 and TRBJ2-7; the match to TRBD2 covers 14 bases. The ends lost 4 bases at V and 4 bases at J; junction bases unmatched: 6. This CDR3 spans 16 amino acids. Germline CDR1 and CDR2: LNHDA and SQIVND (reference sequence). This chain's CDR3 is CASSKAGTSGSYEQYF. DNA of the CDR3: TGTGCCAGTAGTAAAGCCGGGACTAGCGGGAGTTACGAGCAGTACTTC.

The rearrangement links TRBV5-4 to TRBJ1-6; 7 nucleotides line up with TRBD1. V was clipped by 2 bases and J by 7 bases; unmatched bases: 9. CDR1 is SGHNT and CDR2 is YYREEE in the germline V gene (reference sequence). The CDR3 contains 16 residues. The CDR3 nucleotides are TGTGCCAGCAGCTTCCTACAGGGGTCTCGCAATTCACCCCTCCACTTT. The encoded protein is CASSFLQGSRNSPLHF.

V and J are TRBV4-3 and TRBJ2-2, with unresolved D. V shed 0 bases and J shed 2 bases, with 7 bases lying between them. Germline assignment: CDR1 LGHNA and CDR2 YSLEER. This CDR3 spans 15 amino acids. The chain's CDR3 is CASSQDSLNTGELFF. DNA for the CDR3: TGCGCCAGCAGCCAAGATTCCCTAAACACCGGGGAGCTGTTTTTT.

This clone was found once. The chain couples TRBV5-4 to TRBJ2-1, with 11 bases lining up with TRBD2. The CDR3 length is 16 residues. CDR1 is SGHNT, CDR2 YYREEE, per germline (reference sequence). V trimming: 4 bases; J trimming: 4 bases; junction bases outside the gene matches: 7. The CDR3 loop reads CASSGRGTSGYNEQFF. Here the CDR3 DNA reads TGTGCCAGCAGCGGTCGAGGGACTAGCGGATACAATGAGCAGTTCTTC.

V gene TRBV7-9 combines with J gene TRBJ1-4; no clear D. Per the germline V gene, CDR1 is SEHNR and CDR2 is FQNEAQ (reference sequence). Trimming stripped 4 bases from V and 4 bases from J, with 13 bases between. This CDR3 has 15 residues. The CDR3 nucleotides are TGTGCCAGCAGCTATCCGGGAGTAATTAATGAAAAACTGTTTTTT. The encoded protein is CASSYPGVINEKLFF.

This sequence joins TRBV25-1 and TRBJ1-4; no firm D call. The CDR3 covers 15 residues. Trimming cost V 9 bases and J 6 bases, with 20 bases left between them. Germline CDR1 is MGHDK and CDR2 is SYGVNS. DNA of the CDR3: TGTGCCAGTCCTCCGGAGGGAGAGTACGATGAAAAACTGTTTTTT. It specifies CASPPEGEYDEKLFF.

The CDR3 sequence: CASSQPSTHTQYF. The CDR3 DNA is TGTGCCAGCAGCCAACCTTCTACCCATACGCAGTATTTT. The gene calls are TRBV3-1 (or the pseudogene TRBV3-2) and TRBJ2-3; D is uncertain. Trimming removed 2 bases at V and 7 bases at J, with 10 bases between. The CDR3 contains 13 residues. Germline V gives CDR1 LGHDT, CDR2 YNNKEL (reference sequence).

V gene TRBV14 combines with J gene TRBJ1-1, with 8 bases that match TRBD1. This CDR3 comprises 14 residues. J gave up 5 bases and V 6 bases, and 8 bases lay outside the gene matches. Germline assignment: CDR1 SGHDN and CDR2 FVKESK. The CDR3 bases are TGTGCCAGCAGTGTGGCAGGGGGCCAGACTGAAGCTTTCTTT. Translated, it gives CASSVAGGQTEAFF.

The sample holds a few counts of this clone. The chain links TRBV6-5 to TRBJ1-1, with 8 bases lining up with TRBD1. This CDR3 has 15 residues. V shed 0 bases, J shed 5 bases, and the junction held 5 bases outside the gene matches. The germline CDR1 and CDR2 sequences are MNHEY and SVGAGI. The CDR3 DNA sequence: TGTGCCAGCAGTTACTCGACAGGGGCGACGACTGAAGCTTTCTTT. This gives the protein CASSYSTGATTEAFF.

V usage is TRBV30 and J usage is TRBJ1-2; 8 bases agree with TRBD1. V dropped 4 bases and J dropped 4; count of bases not matched to a gene: 11. The germline CDR1 and CDR2 sequences are GTSNPN and SVGIG (reference sequence). The CDR3 contains 15 residues. The CDR3 loop is CAWIPKDRAGYGYTF. The CDR3 DNA is TGTGCCTGGATTCCCAAGGACAGGGCCGGCTATGGCTACACCTTC.

The chain has TRBV29-1 and TRBJ2-5; D remains unclear. The CDR3 runs 14 residues. V dropped 3 bases and J dropped 2 bases, with 13 bases sitting between them. Germline V gene lookup returns CDR1 SQVTM and CDR2 ANQGSEA. The DNA of the CDR3 is TGCAGCGTTGATGCGGAGCCCCTTCAAGAGACCCAGTACTTC. Residues: CSVDAEPLQETQYF. The variable domain in full, with the rest retrieved from reference TRBV29-1 and TRBJ2-5, is SAVISQKPSRDICQRGTSLTIQCQVDSQVTMMFWYRQQPGQSLTLIATANQGSEATYESGFVIDKFPISRPNLTFSTLTVSNMSPEDSSIYLCSVDAEPLQETQYFGPGTRLLVL.

The chain uses TRBV7-9 and TRBJ2-2; no reliable D call. CDR1 is SEHNR, CDR2 FQNEAQ, per germline (reference sequence). This CDR3 region has 16 residues. V was pared by 5 bases and J by 5 bases, with 18 bases between. As DNA, the CDR3 is TGTGCCAGCAGCCCCCAGCGAGCCATCTTAACCGGGGAGCTGTTTTTT. Residues: CASSPQRAILTGELFF.

This clone was seen a single time. J is TRBJ1-2 and V is TRBV6-6, with 8 bases that match TRBD1. This CDR3 comprises 14 residues. Germline V gives CDR1 MNHNY, CDR2 SVGAGI (reference sequence). The ends lost 6 bases at V and 9 bases at J; junction bases unmatched: 12. The CDR3 bases are TGTGCCAGCAGCCCAACAGGGGGGTCGATTAGCTACACCTTC. As protein: CASSPTGGSISYTF.

The chain uses TRBV28 and TRBJ2-1; 8 bases match TRBD1. This CDR3 has 15 amino acids. V was clipped by 3 bases and J by 8 bases; unmatched bases: 9. From germline, CDR1 is MDHEN and CDR2 SYDVKM. CDR3 sequence (DNA): TGTGCCAGCAGTTTCCAGGGGGCTGCAAGTCATGAGCAGTTCTTC. The encoded protein is CASSFQGAASHEQFF.

V usage is TRBV10-3 and J usage is TRBJ2-5; 7 bases match TRBD1. J gave up 4 bases and V 4 bases, and 12 bases lay outside the gene matches. The CDR3 is 16 amino acids. Germline loops: CDR1 ENHRY, CDR2 SYGVKD. The CDR3 loop is CAISGVNRDSRETQYF. In DNA form, the CDR3 reads TGTGCCATCAGTGGGGTCAACCGGGACAGTCGAGAGACCCAGTACTTC.

The chain has TRBV4-3 and TRBJ2-7, with 7 bases fitting TRBD2. The CDR3 length is 15 residues. V gave up 4 bases and J gave up 4 bases; unmatched junction bases: 10. The germline CDR1 and CDR2 sequences are LGHNA and YSLEER. The CDR3 DNA reads as TGCGCCAGCAGCCCTTTTCAGTCGCGGGAGTACGAGCAGTACTTC. Protein sequence: CASSPFQSREYEQYF.

V gene TRBV7-9 combines with J gene TRBJ2-3, with 7 bases matching TRBD2. Unmatched junction bases numbered 7, after V lost 3 bases and J lost 4 bases. The germline gives CDR1 SEHNR, CDR2 FQNEAQ (reference sequence). CDR3 length: 15 residues. In DNA, the CDR3 is TGTGCCAGCAGCTTCACTAGCGTTGGGGCAGATACGCAGTATTTT. This gives the protein CASSFTSVGADTQYF. Filled out from reference TRBV7-9 and TRBJ2-3, the complete variable domain reads DTGVSQNPRHKITKRGQNVTFRCDPISEHNRLYWYRQTLGQGPEFLTYFQNEAQLEKSRLLSDRFSAERPKGSFSTLEIQRTEQGDSAMYLCASSFTSVGADTQYFGPGTRLTVL.